This record covers a single T cell receptor beta chain. There are 15 residues in the CDR3. V lost 5 bases and J lost 1, with 12 bases in between. Per germline, CDR1 SGHVS and CDR2 FNYEAQ. The protocol was immunoSEQ multiplex PCR, while the TCRdb copy is restricted to in-frame clones and leaves out a portion. Seen here are about 220,000 clones, about four fifths observed once, and the top ten hold 2% to 3%. This sample stems from a study of blood T cell repertoires in COVID-19. Overall study: Both acute and convalescent COVID-19 samples were obtained from the United States, Italy and Spain.

The sequence was collected from a woman in her thirties or forties with active or convalescent COVID-19. Sequencing was performed on peripheral blood. The rearrangement uses TRBV7-6 and TRBJ2-1, with a weak D call TRBD2 (5 bases). This CDR3 reads CASSHSVGSYNEQFF. The DNA for the CDR3 is TGTGCCAGCAGCCATAGCGTGGGGTCCTACAATGAGCAGTTCTTC.